The sequence of this T cell receptor (beta chain) was determined in a study of blood T cells in healthy people across ages. The authors ran a second PCR of 7 to 11 cycles using a sample-barcoded 5' primer and a J-beta primer mix. TCRdb re-called the 5' RACE reads through MiXCR, storing one row per CDR3 protein. The top ten clones hold about 4.1% of a sample with roughly 1.5 million distinct CDR3 sequences, under 55% of them seen once. CDR1 and CDR2 (germline): SGHTA, FQGNSA. This CDR3 has 15 amino acids. V lost 5 bases and J 0 bases, leaving 14 bases between the germline ends. The clonotype originates from a woman aged 18-29 years in good health. The specimen was blood. The rearrangement uses TRBV7-2 and TRBJ2-7; weak D call: TRBD2 (6 bases). In DNA, the CDR3 is TGTGCCAGCAGCCTCGTAGCGGATAGCTCCTACGAGCAGTACTTC. It yields the protein CASSLVADSSYEQYF.